This is a list of T cell receptor beta chains from one sample in a study of blood T cell repertoires in COVID-19. Only in-frame clones appear in the TCRdb table, and some are missing; sequencing was by immunoSEQ multiplex PCR. Of about 310,000 clones in the sample, 70% to 90% were seen once. Sequencing used peripheral blood. Receptors were obtained from a woman in her forties or fifties who had recovered from COVID-19. CDR3s include the opening cysteine and the closing phenylalanine or tryptophan. A D gene is named only where the DNA matches it firmly. The size of a clone is reported for some rows only, either as once, few or many, or as a class for expanded clones.

TRBJ1-1 once NA TRBV5-1 CASSLAYRQNTEAFF TGCGCCAGCAGCTTGGCCTACAGGCAGAACACTGAAGCTTTCTTT
TRBJ2-2 NA TRBD2 TRBV5-4 CASSFIGTSDPGELFF TGTGCCAGCAGCTTTATTGGGACTAGCGATCCCGGGGAGCTGTTTTTT
TRBJ2-4 NA NA TRBV7-9 CASSPPTPRGKNIQYF TGTGCCAGCAGCCCCCCTACCCCAAGAGGCAAAAACATTCAGTACTTC
TRBJ1-5 NA TRBD1 TRBV20-1 CSASTPTGLSQPQHF TGCAGTGCTAGTACCCCGACAGGGTTGAGTCAGCCCCAGCATTTT
TRBJ1-2 NA NA TRBV9 CASSPAATGYTF TGTGCCAGCAGCCCCGCGGCTACGGGCTACACCTTC
TRBJ2-2 few TRBD1 TRBV28 CASSWRQGLVGELFF TGTGCCAGCAGTTGGCGACAGGGTTTGGTCGGGGAGCTGTTTTTT
TRBJ2-1 NA NA TRBV6-5 CASSRNRDYNEQFF TGTGCCAGCAGCCGAAACCGGGACTACAATGAGCAGTTCTTC
TRBJ1-2 once NA TRBV27 CASSSGGGEGYTF TGTGCCAGCAGTTCTGGGGGCGGCGAAGGCTACACCTTC
TRBJ2-2 NA TRBD1 TRBV7-3 CASTRDSLNTGELFF TGTGCCAGCACCCGGGACAGTTTGAACACCGGGGAGCTGTTTTTT
TRBJ2-2 NA TRBD2 TRBV2 CASSAGTSGTGELFF TGTGCCAGCAGCGCCGGGACTAGCGGCACCGGGGAGCTGTTTTTT
TRBJ2-1 NA TRBD1 TRBV28 CASSPTRGRARDEQFF TGTGCCAGCAGTCCAACCAGGGGGCGCGCACGCGATGAGCAGTTCTTC
TRBJ2-5 NA TRBD1 TRBV6-6 CASKETGDRPRETQYF TGTGCCAGCAAAGAAACAGGGGATAGACCACGGGAGACCCAGTACTTC
TRBJ2-4 NA NA TRBV15 CATSRDSFIDIQYF TGTGCCACCAGCAGAGATTCTTTCATAGACATTCAGTACTTC
TRBJ1-1 many NA TRBV27 CASRGTEAFF TGTGCCAGCAGAGGGACAGAAGCTTTCTTT
TRBJ1-5 NA NA TRBV19 CASSLEREWWPQHF TGTGCCAGTAGTCTAGAGAGGGAATGGTGGCCCCAGCATTTT
TRBJ2-7 NA NA TRBV14 CASSQERGFGSSYEQYF TGTGCCAGCAGCCAAGAACGGGGTTTCGGTAGCTCCTACGAGCAGTACTTC
TRBJ2-7 NA TRBD1 TRBV2 CASRRGQGAREQYF TGTGCCAGCAGGAGGGGACAGGGGGCGCGTGAGCAGTACTTC
TRBJ1-6 NA TRBD1 TRBV6-1 CASSEAAFFSGQGSPLHF TGTGCCAGCAGTGAAGCTGCTTTTTTCTCGGGACAGGGGTCACCCCTCCACTTT
TRBJ1-5 NA NA TRBV6-5 CASSYGGKQPQHF TGTGCCAGCAGTTACGGGGGGAAACAGCCCCAGCATTTT
TRBJ1-1 few NA TRBV5-4 CASRSGRGSNTEAFF TGTGCCAGCAGATCGGGCAGGGGATCGAACACTGAAGCTTTCTTT
TRBJ2-7 NA NA TRBV11-2 CASSLVRDEQYF TGTGCCAGCAGCTTAGTCAGGGACGAGCAGTACTTC
TRBJ2-5 NA TRBD1 TRBV7-2 CASSRDRETQYF TGTGCCAGCAGTCGGGACAGAGAGACCCAGTACTTC
TRBJ2-7 NA TRBD1 TRBV2 CASSRDRGGYEQYF TGTGCCAGCAGCAGGGACAGGGGAGGCTACGAGCAGTACTTC
TRBJ2-5 NA TRBD2 TRBV27 CASSSLSASGVKETQYF TGTGCCAGCAGTTCCCTTTCGGCTAGCGGGGTGAAGGAGACCCAGTACTTC
TRBJ1-5 NA NA TRBV28 CASSLLSGHNSNQPQHF TGTGCCAGCAGTTTACTATCGGGACACAATAGCAATCAGCCCCAGCATTTT
TRBJ2-1 once TRBD2 TRBV28 CASFSSGVYNEQFF TGTGCCAGCTTTTCCAGCGGGGTCTACAATGAGCAGTTCTTC
TRBJ1-1 NA TRBD1 TRBV6-2/TRBV6-3 CASSEQGALKAFF TGTGCCAGCAGCGAACAGGGGGCGCTTAAAGCTTTCTTT
TRBJ1-1 NA NA TRBV6-5 CASSPSGHTEAFF TGTGCCAGCAGTCCGTCCGGTCACACTGAAGCTTTCTTT
TRBJ2-1 NA NA TRBV7-6 CASSLGTRVSSYNEQFF TGTGCCAGCAGCTTAGGGACAAGAGTTAGCTCCTACAATGAGCAGTTCTTC
TRBJ1-2 NA TRBD1 TRBV5-6 CASSVTGHLYGYTF TGTGCCAGCAGCGTGACAGGGCATCTCTATGGCTACACCTTC
TRBJ1-3 NA NA TRBV30 CAWSPDFQHSGNTIYF TGTGCCTGGAGTCCCGACTTCCAGCACTCTGGAAACACCATATATTTT
TRBJ1-1 NA NA TRBV10-2 CASSDHRVRENTEAFF TGCGCCAGCAGTGACCACAGGGTTAGGGAGAACACTGAAGCTTTCTTT
TRBJ1-1 NA TRBD1 TRBV27 CASSLLGQGTEAFF TGTGCCAGCAGTTTACTCGGACAGGGCACTGAAGCTTTCTTT